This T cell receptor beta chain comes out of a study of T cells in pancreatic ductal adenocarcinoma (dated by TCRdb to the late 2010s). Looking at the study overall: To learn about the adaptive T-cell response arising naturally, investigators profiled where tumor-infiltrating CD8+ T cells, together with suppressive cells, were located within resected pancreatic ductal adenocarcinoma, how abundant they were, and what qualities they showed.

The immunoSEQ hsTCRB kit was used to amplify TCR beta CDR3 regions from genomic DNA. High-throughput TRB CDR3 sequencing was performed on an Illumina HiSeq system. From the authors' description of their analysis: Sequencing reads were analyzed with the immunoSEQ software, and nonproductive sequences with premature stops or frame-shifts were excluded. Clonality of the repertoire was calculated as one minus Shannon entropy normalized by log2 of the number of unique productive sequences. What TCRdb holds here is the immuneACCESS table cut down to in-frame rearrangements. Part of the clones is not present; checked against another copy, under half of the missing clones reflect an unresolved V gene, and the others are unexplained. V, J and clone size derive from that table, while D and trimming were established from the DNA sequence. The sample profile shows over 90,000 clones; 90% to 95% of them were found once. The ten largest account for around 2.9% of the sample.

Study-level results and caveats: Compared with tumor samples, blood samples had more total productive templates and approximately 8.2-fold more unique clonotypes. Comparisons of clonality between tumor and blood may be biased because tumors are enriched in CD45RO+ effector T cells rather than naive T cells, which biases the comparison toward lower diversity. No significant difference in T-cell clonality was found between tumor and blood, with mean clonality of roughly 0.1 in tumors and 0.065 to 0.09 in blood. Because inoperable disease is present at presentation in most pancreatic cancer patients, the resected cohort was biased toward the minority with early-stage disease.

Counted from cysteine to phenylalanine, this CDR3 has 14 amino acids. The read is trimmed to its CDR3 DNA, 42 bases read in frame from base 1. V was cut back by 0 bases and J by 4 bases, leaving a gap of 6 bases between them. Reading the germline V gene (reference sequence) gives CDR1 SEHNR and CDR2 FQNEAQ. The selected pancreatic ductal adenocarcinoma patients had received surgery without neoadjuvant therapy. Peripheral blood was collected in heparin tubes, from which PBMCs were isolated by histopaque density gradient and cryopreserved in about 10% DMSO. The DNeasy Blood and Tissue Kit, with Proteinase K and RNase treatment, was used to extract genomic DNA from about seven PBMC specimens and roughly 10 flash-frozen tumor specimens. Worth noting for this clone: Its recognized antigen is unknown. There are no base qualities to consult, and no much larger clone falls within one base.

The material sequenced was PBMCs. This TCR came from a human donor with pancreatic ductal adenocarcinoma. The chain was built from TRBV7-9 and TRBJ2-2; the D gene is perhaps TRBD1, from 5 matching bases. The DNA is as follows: TGTGCCAGCAGCTTAGCAGGGGCCACCGGGGAGCTGTTTTTT. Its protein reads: CASSLAGATGELFF. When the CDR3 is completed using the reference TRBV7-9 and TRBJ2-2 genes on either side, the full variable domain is DTGVSQNPRHKITKRGQNVTFRCDPISEHNRLYWYRQTLGQGPEFLTYFQNEAQLEKSRLLSDRFSAERPKGSFSTLEIQRTEQGDSAMYLCASSLAGATGELFFGEGSRLTVL.